This section outlines one T cell receptor beta chain sequence together with its context. The CDR3 totals 18 residues. The germline gives CDR1 SEHNR, CDR2 FQNEAQ (reference sequence). V shed 5 bases and J 4 bases; nucleotides not matched to a gene: 17. The record originates from a study of blood T cell repertoires in COVID-19. Study in general: Spain, Italy and the United States supplied samples that represented acute and convalescent COVID-19. From T cells, B-cell-depleted T cells, or PBMCs came the material, which was cDNA or gDNA.

Methods used by the authors: Reference gene primers were amplified, and this amplification served to estimate nucleated cell counts. TCRdb's table, derived via immunoSEQ multiplex PCR, lists solely in-frame clones and lacks some. That table is the source of V, J and clone size, and D and trimming were worked out from the DNA. The table has fewer than 400,000 clones, just under 90% seen once. Two consecutive negative NP/OP PCR tests, clearance, or resolved symptoms defined Cohort 3 recovery. Material: PBMCs or T cells enriched from blood (not recorded which). This TCR derives from a woman aged 25 to 39 who had recovered from COVID-19. The rearrangement links TRBV7-9 to TRBJ2-7; 10 positions match TRBD1. As DNA, the CDR3 is TGTGCCAGCAGCCGCTACGGAGACCGGGACAGGGGTAGGTACGAGCAGTACTTC. The encoded protein is CASSRYGDRDRGRYEQYF.